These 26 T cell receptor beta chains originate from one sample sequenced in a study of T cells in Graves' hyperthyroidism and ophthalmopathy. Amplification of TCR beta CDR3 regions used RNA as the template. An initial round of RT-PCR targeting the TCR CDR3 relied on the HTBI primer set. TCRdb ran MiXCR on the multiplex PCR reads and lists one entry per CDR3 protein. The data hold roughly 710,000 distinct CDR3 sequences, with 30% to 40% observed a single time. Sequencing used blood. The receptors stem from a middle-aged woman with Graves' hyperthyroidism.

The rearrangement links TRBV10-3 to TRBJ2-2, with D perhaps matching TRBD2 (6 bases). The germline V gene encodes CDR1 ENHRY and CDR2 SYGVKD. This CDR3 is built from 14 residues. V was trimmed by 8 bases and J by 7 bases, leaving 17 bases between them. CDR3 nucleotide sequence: TGTGCCATCGGGGAGTTTGGCGGGGACGGGGAGCTGTTTTTT. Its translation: CAIGEFGGDGELFF.

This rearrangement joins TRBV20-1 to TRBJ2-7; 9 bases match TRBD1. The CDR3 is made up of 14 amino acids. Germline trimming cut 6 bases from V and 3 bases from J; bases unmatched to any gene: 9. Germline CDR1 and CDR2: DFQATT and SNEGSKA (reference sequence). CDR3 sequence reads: CSADAGTGLYEQYF. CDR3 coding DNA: TGCAGTGCCGACGCCGGGACAGGGCTCTACGAGCAGTACTTC.

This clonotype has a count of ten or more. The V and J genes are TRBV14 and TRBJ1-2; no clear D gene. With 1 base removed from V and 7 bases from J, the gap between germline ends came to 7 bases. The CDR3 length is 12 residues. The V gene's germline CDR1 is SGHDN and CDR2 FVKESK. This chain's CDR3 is CASSQGGIGYTF. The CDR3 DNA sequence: TGTGCCAGCAGCCAAGGAGGAATTGGCTACACCTTC.

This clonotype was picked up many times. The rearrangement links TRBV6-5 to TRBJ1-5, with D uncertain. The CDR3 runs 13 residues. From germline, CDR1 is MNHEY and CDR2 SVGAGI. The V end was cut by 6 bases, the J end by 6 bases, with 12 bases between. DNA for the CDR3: TGTGCCAGCAGATGGGCCGGCGGTCAGCCCCAGCATTTT. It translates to CASRWAGGQPQHF.

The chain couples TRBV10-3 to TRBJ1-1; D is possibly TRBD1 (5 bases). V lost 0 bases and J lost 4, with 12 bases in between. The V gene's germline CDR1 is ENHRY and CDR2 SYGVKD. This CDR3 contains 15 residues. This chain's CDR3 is CAISESGARATEAFF. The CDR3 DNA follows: TGTGCCATCAGTGAGTCAGGGGCCAGGGCCACTGAAGCTTTCTTT.

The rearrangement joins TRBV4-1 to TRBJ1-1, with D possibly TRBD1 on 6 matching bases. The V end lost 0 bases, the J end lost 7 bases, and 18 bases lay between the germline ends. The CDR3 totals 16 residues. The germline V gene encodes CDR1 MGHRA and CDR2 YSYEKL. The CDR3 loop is CASSQDTGGVSGEAFF. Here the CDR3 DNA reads TGCGCCAGCAGCCAAGATACGGGGGGCGTAAGTGGTGAAGCTTTCTTT.

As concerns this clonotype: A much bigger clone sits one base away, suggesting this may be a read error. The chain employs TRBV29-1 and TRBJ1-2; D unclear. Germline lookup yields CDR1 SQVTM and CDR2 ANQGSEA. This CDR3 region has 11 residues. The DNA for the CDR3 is TGCAGCGTTGGGATCAGCTATGGCTACATCTTC. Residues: CSVGISYGYIF.

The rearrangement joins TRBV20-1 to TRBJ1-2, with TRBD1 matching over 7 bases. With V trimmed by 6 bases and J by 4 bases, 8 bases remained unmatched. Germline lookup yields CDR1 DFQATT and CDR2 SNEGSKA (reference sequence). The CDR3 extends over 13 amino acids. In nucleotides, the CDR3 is TGCAGTGCCCGCCCCGGGACAGTCTATGGCTACACCTTC. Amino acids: CSARPGTVYGYTF.

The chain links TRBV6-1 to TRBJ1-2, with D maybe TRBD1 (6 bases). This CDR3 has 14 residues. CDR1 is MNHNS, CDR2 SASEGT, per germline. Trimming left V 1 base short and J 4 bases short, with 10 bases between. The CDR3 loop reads CASSEEQGLYGYTF. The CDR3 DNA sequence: TGTGCCAGCAGTGAAGAACAGGGACTCTATGGCTACACCTTC.

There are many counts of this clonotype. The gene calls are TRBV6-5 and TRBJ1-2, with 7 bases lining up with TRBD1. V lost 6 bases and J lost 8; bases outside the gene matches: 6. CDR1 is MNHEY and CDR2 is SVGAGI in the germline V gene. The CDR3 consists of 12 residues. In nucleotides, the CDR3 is TGTGCCAGCAGACGACAGGGAGGCGGCTACACCTTC. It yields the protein CASRRQGGGYTF.

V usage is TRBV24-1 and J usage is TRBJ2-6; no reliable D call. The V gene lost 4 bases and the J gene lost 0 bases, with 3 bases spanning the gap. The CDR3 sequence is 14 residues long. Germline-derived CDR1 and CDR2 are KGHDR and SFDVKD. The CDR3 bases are TGTGCCACCAGTGACCTCTCTGGGGCCAACGTCCTGACTTTC. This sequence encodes CATSDLSGANVLTF.

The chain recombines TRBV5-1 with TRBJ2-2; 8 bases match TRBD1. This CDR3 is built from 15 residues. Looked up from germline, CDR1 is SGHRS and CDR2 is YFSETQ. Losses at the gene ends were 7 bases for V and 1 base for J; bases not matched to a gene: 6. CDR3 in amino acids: CASGPGTGNTGELFF. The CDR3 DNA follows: TGCGCCAGCGGACCCGGGACAGGGAACACCGGGGAGCTGTTTTTT. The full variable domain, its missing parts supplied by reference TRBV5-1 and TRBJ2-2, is KAGVTQTPRYLIKTRGQQVTLSCSPISGHRSVSWYQQTPGQGLQFLFEYFSETQRNKGNFPGRFSGRQFSNSRSEMNVSTLELGDSALYLCASGPGTGNTGELFFGEGSRLTVL.

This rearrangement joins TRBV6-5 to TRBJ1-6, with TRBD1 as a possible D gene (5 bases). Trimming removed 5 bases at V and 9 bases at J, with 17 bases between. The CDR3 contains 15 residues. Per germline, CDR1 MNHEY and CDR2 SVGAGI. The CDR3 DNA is TGTGCCAGCAGTCCCGGCGGCCTGGGGGGTTCACCCCTCCACTTT. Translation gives CASSPGGLGGSPLHF.

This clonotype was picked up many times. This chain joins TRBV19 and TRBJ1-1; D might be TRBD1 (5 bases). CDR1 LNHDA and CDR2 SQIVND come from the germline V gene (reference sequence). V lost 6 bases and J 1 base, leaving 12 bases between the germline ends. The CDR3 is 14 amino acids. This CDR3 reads CASSIQVPNTEAFF. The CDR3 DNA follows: TGTGCCAGTAGCATACAGGTCCCGAACACTGAAGCTTTCTTT.

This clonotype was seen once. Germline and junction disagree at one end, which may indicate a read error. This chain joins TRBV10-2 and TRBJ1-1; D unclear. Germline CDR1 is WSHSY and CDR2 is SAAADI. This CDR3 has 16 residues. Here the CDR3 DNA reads TGTGCCAGCAGTTACGATCTGGGCGGGATTCCCGTAAACGCTTTCTTT. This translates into CASSYDLGGIPVNAFF.

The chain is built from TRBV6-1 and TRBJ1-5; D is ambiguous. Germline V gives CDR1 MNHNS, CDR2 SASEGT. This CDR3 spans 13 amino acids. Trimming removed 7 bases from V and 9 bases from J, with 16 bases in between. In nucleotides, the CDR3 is TGTGCCAGCACCCCCTTTAGATTGGGGCCCCAGCATTTT. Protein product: CASTPFRLGPQHF.

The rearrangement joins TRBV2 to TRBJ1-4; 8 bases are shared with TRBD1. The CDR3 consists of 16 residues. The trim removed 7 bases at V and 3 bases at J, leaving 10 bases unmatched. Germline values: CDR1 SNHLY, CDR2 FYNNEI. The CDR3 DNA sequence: TGTGCCAGCAACCGCAGGCCGACAGGGGCTAATGAAAAACTGTTTTTT. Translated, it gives CASNRRPTGANEKLFF. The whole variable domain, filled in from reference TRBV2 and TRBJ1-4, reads EPEVTQTPSHQVTQMGQEVILRCVPISNHLYFYWYRQILGQKVEFLVSFYNNEISEKSEIFDDQFSVERPDGSNFTLKIRSTKLEDSAMYFCASNRRPTGANEKLFFGSGTQLSVL.

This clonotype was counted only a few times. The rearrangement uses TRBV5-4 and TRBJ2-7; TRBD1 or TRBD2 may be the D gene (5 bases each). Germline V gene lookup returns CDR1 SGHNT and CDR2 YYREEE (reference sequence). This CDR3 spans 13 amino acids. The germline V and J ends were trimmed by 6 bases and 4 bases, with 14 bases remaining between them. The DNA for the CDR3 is TGTGCCAGCAACCCCCTGGGGGAATACGAGCAGTACTTC. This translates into CASNPLGEYEQYF.

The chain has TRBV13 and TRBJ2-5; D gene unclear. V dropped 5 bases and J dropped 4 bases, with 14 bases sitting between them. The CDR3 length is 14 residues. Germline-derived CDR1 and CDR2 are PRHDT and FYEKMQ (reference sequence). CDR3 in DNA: TGTGCCAGCAGCCAAGATAGAAGGGCAGAGACCCAGTACTTC. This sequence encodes CASSQDRRAETQYF.

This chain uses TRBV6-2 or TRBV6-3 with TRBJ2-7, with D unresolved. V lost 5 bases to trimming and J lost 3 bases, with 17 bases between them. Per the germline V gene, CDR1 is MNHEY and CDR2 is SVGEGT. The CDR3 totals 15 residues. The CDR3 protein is CASSVLNQVRYEQYF. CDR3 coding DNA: TGTGCCAGCAGTGTCCTGAACCAGGTCCGCTACGAGCAGTACTTC.

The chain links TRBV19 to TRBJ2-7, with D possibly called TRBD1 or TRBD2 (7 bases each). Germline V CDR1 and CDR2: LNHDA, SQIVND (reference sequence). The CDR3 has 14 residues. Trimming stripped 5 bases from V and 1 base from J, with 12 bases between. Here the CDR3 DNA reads TGTGCCAGTAGTCCAGGGGGGGATTCCTACGAGCAGTACTTC. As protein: CASSPGGDSYEQYF.

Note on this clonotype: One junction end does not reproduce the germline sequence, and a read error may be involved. The CDR3 region is CASSSYLRTEAF. The CDR3 DNA sequence: TGTGCCAGCAGCTCCTACCTTAGGACAGAAGCTTTC. This chain connects TRBV12-3 or TRBV12-4 to TRBJ2-6, with D tentatively TRBD1 (6 bases). The CDR3 has 12 amino acids.

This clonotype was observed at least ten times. The CDR3 DNA follows: TGTGCCAGTAGTACACAACAGGGACGGCCCTACGAGCAGTACTTC. Its translation is CASSTQQGRPYEQYF. The chain has TRBV19 and TRBJ2-7; D might be TRBD1 (6 bases). The CDR3 extends over 15 amino acids. The germline CDR1 and CDR2 sequences are LNHDA and SQIVND (reference sequence). V was trimmed by 4 bases and J by 2 bases, leaving 15 bases between them.

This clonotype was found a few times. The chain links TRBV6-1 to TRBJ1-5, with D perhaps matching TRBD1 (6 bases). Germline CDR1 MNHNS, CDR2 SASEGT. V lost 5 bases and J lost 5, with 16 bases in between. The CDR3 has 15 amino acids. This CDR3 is CASSYMNREDQPQHF. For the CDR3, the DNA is TGTGCCAGCAGTTACATGAACAGGGAGGATCAGCCCCAGCATTTT.

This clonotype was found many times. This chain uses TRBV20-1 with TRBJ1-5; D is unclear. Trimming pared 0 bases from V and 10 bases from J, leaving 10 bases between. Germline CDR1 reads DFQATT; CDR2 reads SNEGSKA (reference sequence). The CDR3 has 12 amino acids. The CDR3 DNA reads TGCAGTGCTAGAGATGGGATGACACCCCAGCATTTT. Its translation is CSARDGMTPQHF.

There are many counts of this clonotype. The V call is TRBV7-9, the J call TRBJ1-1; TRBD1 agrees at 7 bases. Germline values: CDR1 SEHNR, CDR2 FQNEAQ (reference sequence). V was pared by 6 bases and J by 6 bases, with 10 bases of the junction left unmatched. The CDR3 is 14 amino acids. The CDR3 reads CASSYPSDRSEAFF. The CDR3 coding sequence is TGTGCCAGCAGTTACCCATCGGACAGGTCTGAAGCTTTCTTT.